The rows below give T cell receptor beta chains drawn from one sample of a study of blood T cells in healthy people across ages. TCRdb re-derived calls from the 5' RACE reads in MiXCR, one entry per CDR3 protein. The data contain 1.5 million or so distinct CDR3 sequences, approximately 39% of them singletons. The sequenced material came from blood. The receptors stem from a woman aged 18-29 years in good health. Each CDR3 is given with its conserved first and last residue. Expanded clones get a size class; other rows say once, few or many, or leave the size out.

V gene	clone size	J gene	CDR3 protein
TRBV25-1	many	TRBJ2-7	CASSNWGLAGTSYEQYF
TRBV4-1	.	TRBJ2-1	CASSPGRDGEQFF
TRBV10-3	.	TRBJ2-5	CAISRLAGMQYF
TRBV3-1	.	TRBJ2-7	CASSPGQMAYEQYF
TRBV24-1	.	TRBJ2-7	CATSDYDFNEQYF
TRBV3-1	once	TRBJ2-2	CASSQDGRRGGELFF
TRBV25-1	.	TRBJ2-1	CASSPRRGAYNEQFF
TRBV5-1	.	TRBJ1-1	CASTLEGGPMNTEAFF
TRBV10-3	few	TRBJ2-1	CAISEGVAYNEQFF
TRBV6-6	once	TRBJ2-1	CASSYSRTGYNEQFF
TRBV21-1	.	TRBJ1-2	CASTTRYGYTF
TRBV20-1	.	.	CSARDRTGQETQFF
TRBV29-1	.	TRBJ2-5	CSGKQGSSQETQYF
TRBV18	.	TRBJ2-7	CASTPVGQGTEQYF
TRBV12-3/TRBV12-4	few	TRBJ1-1	CASRPGTGLNTEAFF
TRBV13	.	TRBJ2-3	CASSPGTSMTDTQYF
TRBV4-1	few	TRBJ2-1	CASSQVAAFNNEQFF
TRBV27	.	TRBJ1-4	CASSYGRRLNEKLFF
TRBV29-1	few	TRBJ2-6	CSVEDRGGEGHSSGANVLTF
TRBV29-1	.	TRBJ2-5	CSVPKPGLANPLRNEQYF
TRBV10-3	few	TRBJ1-2	CAISEAGFNGYTF
TRBV7-6	few	TRBJ2-1	CASEGKYNEQFF
TRBV9	few	TRBJ2-3	CASSVVGLAGVADTQYF
TRBV4-1	.	TRBJ1-1	CASSQDPPGWGTEAFF
TRBV29-1	few	TRBJ1-2	CSVDDRNYGYTF
TRBV12-3/TRBV12-4	.	TRBJ1-2	CASSLRVGGYTF
TRBV12-3/TRBV12-4	.	TRBJ1-2	CASSYVGQAFGYTF
TRBV20-1	.	TRBJ2-1	CSAPRTVYNEQFF
TRBV9	.	TRBJ2-7	CASSVATGPSYEQYF
TRBV29-1	.	TRBJ1-2	CSVPWSYGYTF
TRBV29-1	.	TRBJ2-5	CSGEGQAIQYF
TRBV27	.	TRBJ2-7	CASSRRTSGRYNEQYF
TRBV4-1	.	TRBJ2-7	CASSQAPGAYEQYF
TRBV11-2	.	TRBJ2-3	CASSQRSPSTDTQYF
TRBV6-1	.	TRBJ2-3	CASNPLAGTSTDTQYF
TRBV7-9	.	TRBJ2-7	CASSSNPSYEQYF
TRBV12-5	few	TRBJ1-1	CASGSLPTLDRGDTEAFF
TRBV5-1	.	TRBJ2-7	CASSRPSRVTYEQYF
TRBV5-1	.	TRBJ2-5	CASSLWDRGFSDEQYF
TRBV7-2	.	TRBJ2-2	CASSSQGRDSTGELFF
TRBV10-3	.	TRBJ2-7	CAISDGGLGTYEQYF
TRBV2	.	TRBJ2-2	CASSELRINTGELFF
TRBV20-1	.	TRBJ2-1	CSASPLRRTNYNEQFF
TRBV4-3	once	TRBJ1-2	CASSQDPRSYGYTF
TRBV7-2	.	TRBJ1-1	CASTSRGPLNTEAFF
TRBV10-3	.	TRBJ2-7	CAIGDPGLTSYEQYF
TRBV9	.	TRBJ2-6	CASSVGPAGANVLTF
TRBV7-2	few	TRBJ2-3	CASIQNRGLGTDTQYF
TRBV7-2	.	.	CASSLSGSVGEQYF
TRBV4-2	.	TRBJ1-2	CASSQGPGGAEGYTF
TRBV12-3/TRBV12-4	.	TRBJ2-5	CASSAGGGGQETQYF
TRBV5-1	.	TRBJ2-2	CASSLFTAGVTGELFF
TRBV7-2	few	TRBJ2-5	CASSLGGRSQYF
TRBV4-3	.	TRBJ2-7	CASSQDPAGEGGGQYF
TRBV7-9	.	TRBJ2-5	CASSLRSGRAREETQYF
TRBV2	.	TRBJ2-7	CASSANENEQYF
TRBV7-9	many	TRBJ2-1	CASSFKGSSYNEQFF
TRBV7-9	.	TRBJ1-1	CASSLRPGTGKTEAFF
TRBV7-8	.	TRBJ1-2	CASSLGRQGVYGYTF
TRBV27	.	TRBJ2-1	CASSLRGQYDEQFF